The 15 T cell receptor beta chains given below trace back to one sample, sequenced in a study of cytomegalovirus exposure and HLA in healthy donors. Amplification used 60 Vbeta primers and 13 Jbeta primers. The protocol was immunoSEQ multiplex PCR, while the TCRdb copy is restricted to in-frame clones and leaves out a portion. The table includes 150,000 to 200,000 clones, about 80% detected once. The sequencing input was PBMCs. These receptors all come from a man younger than 45 in good health and CMV-seronegative.

V is TRBV6-6 and J is TRBJ1-5; weak D call: TRBD1 (6 bases). The length of the CDR3 is 15 residues. Trimming shortened V by 8 bases and J by 4 bases, and 18 bases separated the two germline ends. CDR1 MNHNY and CDR2 SVGAGI come from the germline V gene (reference sequence). The CDR3 sequence: CASRRAGAYNQPQHF. The CDR3 DNA sequence: TGTGCCAGCCGAAGGGCAGGGGCCTATAATCAGCCCCAGCATTTT.

The chain combines TRBV5-4 with TRBJ2-6, with 7 bases aligning to TRBD1. The germline V gene has CDR1 SGHNT and CDR2 YYREEE (reference sequence). With 4 bases clipped from V and 3 bases from J, the junction kept 7 bases outside the gene matches. This CDR3 spans 16 amino acids. The CDR3 DNA is TGTGCCAGCAGCCAGGAAGGGGGCCTTGGGGCCAACGTCCTGACTTTC. This translates into CASSQEGGLGANVLTF.

This chain uses TRBV5-1 with TRBJ2-7; D is possibly TRBD1 (5 bases). The V gene lost 4 bases and the J gene lost 4 bases, with 9 bases spanning the gap. CDR3 length: 12 residues. The germline V gene has CDR1 SGHRS and CDR2 YFSETQ. CDR3 amino acids: CASSTNRYEQYF. The CDR3 nucleotides are TGCGCCAGCAGCACCAACAGGTACGAGCAGTACTTC.

The chain employs TRBV2 and TRBJ2-6; possibly TRBD2 for D (5 bases). The CDR3 loop spans 16 amino acids. In germline, CDR1 is SNHLY, CDR2 FYNNEI. V lost 4 bases and J 2 bases, leaving 12 bases between the germline ends. CDR3 protein: CASSGPLATGANVLTF. DNA for the CDR3: TGTGCCAGCAGTGGTCCTTTAGCGACTGGGGCCAACGTCCTGACTTTC.

The chain employs TRBV6-1 and TRBJ2-5, with 8 bases fitting TRBD1. Germline V gives CDR1 MNHNS, CDR2 SASEGT. The CDR3 sequence is 14 residues long. After removal of 4 bases from V and 5 bases from J, the junction contained 6 bases not matched to a gene. The CDR3 reads CASSGPGGYETQYF. The CDR3 DNA is TGTGCCAGCAGTGGTCCAGGGGGCTACGAGACCCAGTACTTC.

This chain joins TRBV21-1 and TRBJ2-1; TRBD2 is the table's D call and was not checked against the DNA. TRBV21-1 is recorded as a pseudogene. The CDR3 spans 16 residues. DNA of the CDR3: TGTGCCAGCAGGGGGCCCCCTAGCGGGAGCCACAATGAGCAGTTCTTC. Encoded protein: CASRGPPSGSHNEQFF.

The chain links TRBV15 to TRBJ2-7, with D perhaps TRBD1 (5 bases). The V end lost 10 bases, the J end lost 0 bases, and 19 bases lay between the germline ends. CDR1 is LNHNV, CDR2 YYDKDF, per germline (reference sequence). The CDR3 is 15 amino acids. CDR3 sequence: CAISEPGSSSYEQYF. The CDR3 DNA sequence: TGTGCCATTTCTGAACCAGGGTCCAGCTCCTACGAGCAGTACTTC.

The chain carries TRBV19 and TRBJ1-2; TRBD1 might be the D (6 bases). The CDR3 length is 14 residues. Trimming took off 11 bases at V and 5 bases at J, with 21 bases between the two ends. In germline, CDR1 is LNHDA, CDR2 SQIVND (reference sequence). This chain's CDR3 is CACSRQDPLYGYTF. CDR3 sequence (DNA): TGTGCCTGCTCGCGACAGGACCCCCTGTATGGCTACACCTTC.

The V gene is TRBV5-6, the J gene TRBJ2-1; the D is unclear. The CDR3 is 16 residues long. V lost 4 bases and J 0 bases, leaving 14 bases between the germline ends. Germline V CDR1 and CDR2: SGHDT, YYEEEE. The CDR3: CASSHTTLSSYNEQFF. As DNA, the CDR3 is TGTGCCAGCAGCCATACCACTTTAAGCTCCTACAATGAGCAGTTCTTC.

This chain uses TRBV30 with TRBJ2-1; no clear D. Germline V gene sequence: CDR1 GTSNPN, CDR2 SVGIG (reference sequence). Trimming cost V 2 bases and J 0 bases, with 14 bases left between them. This CDR3 is built from 16 residues. Here the CDR3 DNA reads TGTGCCTGGAGTACCTCCAAGGTAGCCTCCTACAATGAGCAGTTCTTC. Translated: CAWSTSKVASYNEQFF.

This rearrangement joins TRBV11-2 to TRBJ2-5, with TRBD2 identical over 8 bases. The germline V gene has CDR1 SGHAT and CDR2 FQNNGV. CDR3 size: 15 residues. Germline trimming cut 5 bases from V and 5 bases from J; bases unmatched to any gene: 10. The CDR3 sequence: CASSPLRGGIETQYF. The CDR3, as DNA: TGTGCCAGCAGCCCTCTCCGGGGGGGCATTGAGACCCAGTACTTC.

This clone has just a few counts. The chain carries TRBV5-6 and TRBJ2-5; 11 bases align to TRBD1. The V gene end was trimmed by 4 bases and the J gene end by 7 bases; junction bases not matched to a gene: 15. Germline CDR1 and CDR2: SGHDT and YYEEEE. This CDR3 region has 17 residues. The CDR3 coding sequence is TGTGCCAGCAGCCCCCTCCCGGGACAGGGGGTTCAATCGACCCAGTACTTC. It is translated as CASSPLPGQGVQSTQYF.

This clone appeared a few times. The CDR3: CASSPDRGLHNEQFF. The DNA for the CDR3 is TGCGCCAGCAGCCCAGACAGGGGGCTACACAATGAGCAGTTCTTC. The J gene is TRBJ2-1, the V gene TRBV5-1; 10 bases are shared with TRBD1. This CDR3 has 15 residues. The germline V gene encodes CDR1 SGHRS and CDR2 YFSETQ. Losses at the gene ends were 4 bases for V and 5 bases for J; bases not matched to a gene: 6.

In its sample, this clone was seen a few times. The chain couples TRBV7-3 to TRBJ1-1; no firm D call. In germline, CDR1 is SGHTA, CDR2 FQGTGA. The V and J ends lost 5 bases and 1 base respectively, with 11 bases between them. The CDR3 runs to 14 residues. Written as DNA, the CDR3 is TGTGCCAGCAGCCTGGGGAGTTCGAACACTGAAGCTTTCTTT. It yields the protein CASSLGSSNTEAFF.

The sample holds a few counts of this clone. The chain employs TRBV4-1 and TRBJ1-1, with a weak D call TRBD1 (5 bases). Trimming shortened V by 9 bases and J by 1 base, and 15 bases separated the two germline ends. CDR1 is MGHRA and CDR2 is YSYEKL in the germline V gene. This CDR3 has 14 residues. CDR3: CASKGLLKNTEAFF. In DNA form, the CDR3 reads TGCGCCAGTAAGGGACTCCTTAAGAACACTGAAGCTTTCTTT.